This entry is about one T cell receptor (beta chain). Some clones are missing from TCRdb's copy, which holds only in-frame ones; the method was immunoSEQ multiplex PCR. The sample comprises approximately 270,000 clones, 91% of which are singletons, and 0.95% to 1.5% rests with the top ten. V lost 6 bases and J lost 1, with 17 bases in between. This CDR3 is built from 16 residues. The germline V gene encodes CDR1 MNHEY and CDR2 SMNVEV (reference sequence). The data were obtained in a study of blood T cell repertoires in COVID-19. Across the whole study: Nucleic acid was either cDNA or gDNA, and it came from T cells, B-cell-depleted T cells, or PBMCs.

The rearrangement joins TRBV27 to TRBJ2-3; a weak D match, TRBD2 (5 bases). This sequence originates from a human donor in a cohort exposed to, infected with or recovered from COVID-19 (not recorded which). The donor label of this sample is uncertain. The specimen was PBMCs or T cells enriched from blood (not recorded which). CDR3 DNA sequence: TGTGCCAGCAGGGGAGCCGGCAGGCTCCGCACAGATACGCAGTATTTT. This sequence encodes CASRGAGRLRTDTQYF.